These T cell receptor beta chains were read from a single sample in a study of OX40 agonist ivuxolimab in advanced cancers. Some clones are missing from TCRdb's copy, which holds only in-frame ones; the method was immunoSEQ multiplex PCR. The sample includes about 71,000 clones, 90% to 95% of them seen just once. The material sequenced was CD4+ or CD8+ T cells sorted from blood, taken in a trial of the OX40 agonist ivuxolimab. These receptors were taken from an adult with an advanced solid tumor such as melanoma, head and neck, liver or kidney cancer. The CDR3 runs from the conserved cysteine through the conserved F or W. D genes are given only for firm matches. A clone size is listed for some rows: how often the clone was seen (once, few, many), or a class if it is expanded.

CDR3nt,CDR3aa,abundance,d_gene,v_gene,j_gene
TGTGCCAGCAGTTACTCGGGTGGGGGGGGAGCGGATACGCAGTATTTT,CASSYSGGGGADTQYF,once,TRBD2,TRBV6-6,TRBJ2-3
TGTGCCAGCAGCTTTACAGGGGGCGGACTTAACACTGAAGCTTTCTTT,CASSFTGGGLNTEAFF,-,TRBD1,TRBV5-8,TRBJ1-1
TGTGCCAGCAGCTTAAAAGGGGGGGGACTGAACACTGAAGCTTTCTTT,CASSLKGGGLNTEAFF,few,-,TRBV7-6,TRBJ1-1
TGTGCTAGTGGTTTGCCACGGAGGGGGTCCTACGAGCAGTACTTC,CASGLPRRGSYEQYF,-,-,TRBV12-5,TRBJ2-7
TGTGCCAGCAGCTTAGTTTCCGGAGGTACTGGAAACACCATATATTTT,CASSLVSGGTGNTIYF,-,-,TRBV7-2,TRBJ1-3
TGCGCCAGCAGCCCTCGGACAGTTAGCACAGATACGCAGTATTTT,CASSPRTVSTDTQYF,-,-,TRBV4-1,TRBJ2-3
TGCGCCAGCAGCCAGGCCCTAGCGGGGGGGCGCACAGATACGCAGTATTTT,CASSQALAGGRTDTQYF,-,TRBD2,TRBV4-1,TRBJ2-3
TGTGCCAGCAGCTTACAAACTAGCGGGGGGGCGAGGAATGAGCAGTTCTTC,CASSLQTSGGARNEQFF,-,TRBD2,TRBV11-2,TRBJ2-1
TGTGCCAGCCGTCGGGGACAGGGGGCGGGAGGCTATGGCTACACCTTC,CASRRGQGAGGYGYTF,-,TRBD1,TRBV9,TRBJ1-2
TGTGCCACCACACTAGCGGGGCTATACGAGCAGTACTTC,CATTLAGLYEQYF,-,TRBD2,TRBV28,TRBJ2-7
TGTGCCAGTAGTATACTACTGGCAGACTACGAGCAGTACTTC,CASSILLADYEQYF,-,-,TRBV19,TRBJ2-7
TGCGCCAGCAGCTTGGTTAGGGGGGAAGGCTCTGAAGCTTTCTTT,CASSLVRGEGSEAFF,once,-,TRBV5-1,TRBJ1-1
TGTGCCAGCAGCTTAGTTCTAGGGAATGAGCAGTTCTTC,CASSLVLGNEQFF,-,-,TRBV11-2,TRBJ2-1
TGTGCCAGCAGCCAATCCTCGGACGGTAACACTGAAGCTTTCTTT,CASSQSSDGNTEAFF,-,-,TRBV16,TRBJ1-1
TGCGCCAGCAGCCAAGAAACCTGGAGGGGACAGACCCAGTACTTC,CASSQETWRGQTQYF,-,-,TRBV4-3,TRBJ2-5
TGTGCCAGCAGCTTACGGGGGGACGCTTTCTTT,CASSLRGDAFF,-,-,TRBV13,TRBJ1-1
TGTGCCAGCACGCAGGGGGCGCGGGAGCAGTACTTC,CASTQGAREQYF,few,TRBD1,TRBV25-1,TRBJ2-7
TGTGCCAGCAGCTGGGCGAGTAGCACAGATACGCAGTATTTT,CASSWASSTDTQYF,-,-,TRBV7-9,TRBJ2-3
TGTGCCAGCAGTTACGGGACAGGGGGAGACACTGAAGCTTTCTTT,CASSYGTGGDTEAFF,-,TRBD1,TRBV6-5,TRBJ1-1
TGTGCCACCCGGGGAATGGCGCAGAACACTGAAGCTTTCTTT,CATRGMAQNTEAFF,-,-,TRBV19,TRBJ1-1
TGCGCCAGCAGCCAAGATTGGAAGGGAACCCCCGAGCAGTACTTC,CASSQDWKGTPEQYF,-,-,TRBV4-1,TRBJ2-7
TGCGCCAGCAGCTTGGATATTGGCGCCGGAGATACGCAGTATTTT,CASSLDIGAGDTQYF,once,-,TRBV5-1,TRBJ2-3
TGCGCCAGCAGCCAAGGGGTGGGCAGCTACGAGCAGTACTTC,CASSQGVGSYEQYF,-,-,TRBV4-1,TRBJ2-7
TGTGCCAGCAGCGACCACGACAGGGGGAGCTACACCTTC,CASSDHDRGSYTF,-,TRBD1,TRBV9,TRBJ1-2
TGTGCCAGCAGTCCTTCTGGGCCCAACCCCTACGAGCAGTACTTC,CASSPSGPNPYEQYF,-,-,TRBV6-5,TRBJ2-7
TGTGCCAGCAGCTTAGTGACCAGGGAGGCCTACAATGAGCAGTTCTTC,CASSLVTREAYNEQFF,-,-,TRBV7-9,TRBJ2-1
TGTGCTAGTGGTTTGGCCTTGGACAGGGGTTATGAAAAACTGTTTTTT,CASGLALDRGYEKLFF,-,TRBD1,TRBV12-5,TRBJ1-4
TGTGCCAGCAGTTTAATGGCAGGGAGCGCCTATGGCTACACCTTC,CASSLMAGSAYGYTF,-,-,TRBV27,TRBJ1-2
TGCGCCAGCAGCCAGGAAGGGACAGGTTTGGGCACTGAAGCTTTCTTT,CASSQEGTGLGTEAFF,-,TRBD1,TRBV4-1,TRBJ1-1
TGCGCCAGCACACACTCCTACAATGAGCAGTTCTTC,CASTHSYNEQFF,-,-,TRBV5-1,TRBJ2-1
TGTGCCAGTAGTCTTGGGCTCACTGAAGCTTTCTTT,CASSLGLTEAFF,-,-,TRBV19,TRBJ1-1
TGTGCCAGTAGTAACGGGAATAGCAATCAGCCCCAGCATTTT,CASSNGNSNQPQHF,-,-,TRBV19,TRBJ1-5
TGTGCTAGCAGCTTAGGGACAGGGGTCGGGAACACTGAAGCTTTCTTT,CASSLGTGVGNTEAFF,once,TRBD1,TRBV7-7,TRBJ1-1
TGTGCCAGCAGCTTAGTCGGGAACACTGAAGCTTTCTTT,CASSLVGNTEAFF,-,-,TRBV7-8,TRBJ1-1
TGTGCCAGCAGCCAAATCGAAGGACAGTTCAAAAACATTCAGTACTTC,CASSQIEGQFKNIQYF,-,-,TRBV11-2,TRBJ2-4
TGTGCCACTAACACCCCAGGGAGCTCCTACAATGAGCAGTTCTTC,CATNTPGSSYNEQFF,-,-,TRBV10-3,TRBJ2-1
TGCGCCAGCAGCTTTAACAGGGCCTCCTACGAGCAGTACTTC,CASSFNRASYEQYF,-,-,TRBV5-1,TRBJ2-7
TGCGCCAGCAGCCCCTTGACTCGGAGCGAAGAGACCCAGTACTTC,CASSPLTRSEETQYF,once,-,TRBV4-1,TRBJ2-5
TGTGCCAGCAGTAGGGCCTACGAGCAGTACTTC,CASSRAYEQYF,-,-,TRBV7-8,TRBJ2-7
TGTGCCAGCAGCTTACTACTTAGGTTAGAGACCCAGTACTTC,CASSLLLRLETQYF,-,-,TRBV7-9,TRBJ2-5
TGTGCCAGCAGCCACCCCACACAGGGTCAGTACGAGCAGTACTTC,CASSHPTQGQYEQYF,-,-,TRBV7-8,TRBJ2-7
TGCGCCAGCAGCCAAGACCCTAGCGGGGGGGCGGGAGATACGCAGTATTTT,CASSQDPSGGAGDTQYF,-,TRBD2,TRBV4-3,TRBJ2-3
TGCAGCGTTGAAGTTGGGGCCAGCTATGGCTACACCTTC,CSVEVGASYGYTF,-,-,TRBV29-1,TRBJ1-2
TGCGCCAGCAGCCAAGAAGAGGGCGTCGACTATGGCTACACCTTC,CASSQEEGVDYGYTF,-,-,TRBV4-3,TRBJ1-2
TGTGCCAGCAGCTTGGCGCCGGCAACCTACGAGCAGTACTTC,CASSLAPATYEQYF,-,-,TRBV5-4,TRBJ2-7
TGTGCCAGCAGCCAAGAAAGGGGTATGAGCTCCTACAATGAGCAGTTCTTC,CASSQERGMSSYNEQFF,-,-,TRBV14,TRBJ2-1
TGTGCCAGCAGCTCACTGGGACAGAAGAACACTGAAGCTTTCTTT,CASSSLGQKNTEAFF,-,TRBD1,TRBV5-4,TRBJ1-1
TGTGCCAGCAGTCCCGACACTTATAGCAATCAGCCCCAGCATTTT,CASSPDTYSNQPQHF,once,-,TRBV6-1,TRBJ1-5
TGTGCCAGCAGCCCCGGGCACGGGCTAGCGGTCGAGCAGTACTTC,CASSPGHGLAVEQYF,-,TRBD2,TRBV7-2,TRBJ2-7
TGTGCCAGCAGCCAAGTGACAGGGGGCGATGGCTACACCTTC,CASSQVTGGDGYTF,-,TRBD1,TRBV13,TRBJ1-2
TGTGCCAGTAGTATCGGGGGGCGAGATACGCAGTATTTT,CASSIGGRDTQYF,once,-,TRBV19,TRBJ2-3
TGTGCCAGTAGTATTCTGCAGGGACCCTACAATGAGCAGTTCTTC,CASSILQGPYNEQFF,-,-,TRBV19,TRBJ2-1
TGTGCCAGTAGTCCCACCGGGGAGCTGTTTTTT,CASSPTGELFF,-,-,TRBV19,TRBJ2-2
TGTGCCAGCAGCGTAGAGGTTTTGGGACAGGGCTGGGGCTATGGCTACACCTTC,CASSVEVLGQGWGYGYTF,-,TRBD1,TRBV9,TRBJ1-2